This T cell receptor beta chain was sequenced for a study of cytotoxic CD8 clonotypes in ibrutinib-treated CLL. Looking at the study overall: Results showed about 25 partial and 2 complete responses; following median 68 months, around 15 remained remitted, approximately 12 advanced.

This clone was detected a few times. Only in-frame clones appear in the TCRdb table, and some are missing; sequencing was by immunoSEQ multiplex PCR. The table lists some 43,000 clones, roughly two thirds of them singletons, with more than 10% in the top ten. This CDR3 contains 20 residues. This specimen consisted of PBMCs, obtained after 12 months of ibrutinib treatment. The sequence was obtained from a human donor with chronic lymphocytic leukemia. The chain joins TRBV21-1 to TRBJ1-6; the D segment call TRBD1 is taken from the table without a DNA check. TRBV21-1 is given as a pseudogene. The CDR3: CASSAFYGTGEIYLLSPLHF. CDR3 sequence (DNA): TGTGCCAGCAGCGCCTTCTACGGGACAGGGGAGATTTACCTTCTTTCACCCCTCCACTTT.